The sequence of this T cell receptor (beta chain) was determined in a study of blood T cell repertoires in COVID-19. Study overall: Whether acute or convalescent, the COVID-19 samples came from the United States, Italy and Spain. PBMCs, B-cell-depleted T cells, or T cells provided the cDNA or gDNA that made up the material.

Trimming at V came to 5 bases and at J to 8 bases, leaving 5 bases not matched to a gene. CDR3 size: 12 residues. From germline, CDR1 is MGHDK and CDR2 SYGVNS. Original methodology: Nucleated cell counts were estimated from reference gene primer amplification. Repertoires were generated with immunoSEQ multiplex PCR, while TCRdb's copy carries only in-frame clones and drops some. V and J calls and clone size are copied from that table; D and trimming were computed from the DNA. The data hold about 190,000 clones, with about 77% observed a single time. The V gene is TRBV25-1, the J gene TRBJ1-1; 7 bases line up with TRBD1. Sequenced sample: peripheral blood. This receptor was obtained from a woman older than 75 with active or convalescent COVID-19. CDR3 coding DNA: TGTGCCAGCAGTCGGGAGACAGGGGAAGCTTTCTTT. Protein product: CASSRETGEAFF. Full variable domain (outside the CDR3, taken from reference TRBV25-1 and TRBJ1-1): EADIYQTPRYLVIGTGKKITLECSQTMGHDKMYWYQQDPGMELHLIHYSYGVNSTEKGDLSSESTVSRIRTEHFPLTLESARPSHTSQYLCASSRETGEAFFGQGTRLTVV.